A single sample is the source of the 29 T cell receptor beta chains below, sequenced in a study of T cell repertoires in cytomegalovirus infection. One entry per CDR3 protein, called by TCRdb with MiXCR from the reads. This repertoire shows more than 400,000 distinct CDR3 sequences, about 25% found once; its top ten account for roughly an eighth. Sequencing used PBMCs. The receptor set was obtained from a human donor in good health (CMV status not recorded). Some clones in this sample may be carry-over from other donors' samples.

This rearrangement joins TRBV11-3 to TRBJ2-3; 8 positions match TRBD2. The CDR3 contains 15 residues. Germline trimming cut 4 bases from V and 4 bases from J; bases unmatched to any gene: 7. Germline values: CDR1 SGHNT, CDR2 YENEEA. The CDR3 DNA reads as TGTGCCAGCAGCTGGACGGGGGGGCTGGCAGATACGCAGTATTTT. This gives the protein CASSWTGGLADTQYF.

This clonotype was counted only a few times. The chain carries TRBV19 and TRBJ2-2; D gene uncertain. The CDR3 runs to 17 residues. Trimming took 2 bases from V and 0 from J, leaving 13 bases between them. The germline V gene encodes CDR1 LNHDA and CDR2 SQIVND (reference sequence). The CDR3 loop reads CASSILLTTANTGELFF. As DNA, the CDR3 is TGTGCCAGTAGTATATTGCTCACTACCGCGAACACCGGGGAGCTGTTTTTT.

The chain is built from TRBV6-1 and TRBJ2-1; perhaps TRBD2 as D (5 bases). The germline gives CDR1 MNHNS, CDR2 SASEGT. The CDR3 runs 16 residues. Trimming took 5 bases from V and 4 from J, leaving 18 bases between them. This CDR3 is CASSTPLTMQYNEQFF. The CDR3 nucleotides read TGTGCCAGCAGTACACCCTTGACTATGCAGTACAATGAGCAGTTCTTC.

The chain employs TRBV19 and TRBJ1-6, with D unresolved. Germline V gene sequence: CDR1 LNHDA, CDR2 SQIVND (reference sequence). The ends were cut back, 4 bases at V and 4 bases at J, with 14 bases in the middle. The CDR3 runs 16 residues. CDR3 sequence reads: CASSTTDGSYNSPLHF. The CDR3 nucleotides read TGTGCCAGTAGTACGACCGACGGATCTTATAATTCACCCCTCCACTTT.

This clonotype has only a few counts. V and J are TRBV7-9 and TRBJ1-2; D not certain. V shed 10 bases and J shed 3 bases, with 18 bases lying between them. Germline CDR1 SEHNR, CDR2 FQNEAQ (reference sequence). The CDR3 runs 14 residues. The CDR3 bases are TGTGCCACAAACTCCGAGACAAGAGACTATGGCTACACCTTC. It encodes CATNSETRDYGYTF.

The chain joins TRBV23-1 to TRBJ2-2; the match to TRBD1 covers 9 bases. TRBV23-1 is an open reading frame whose function is uncertain. V gave up 3 bases and J gave up 4 bases; unmatched junction bases: 9. The CDR3 spans 17 residues. The DNA of the CDR3 is TGCGCCAGCAGTCAGAGGCGTCGGACAGGGGTCACCGGGGAGCTGTTTTTT. Protein product: CASSQRRRTGVTGELFF.

The genes are TRBV28 and TRBJ1-1; D is ambiguous. Germline loops: CDR1 MDHEN, CDR2 SYDVKM. The CDR3 runs 14 residues. V was clipped by 3 bases and J by 0 bases, with 8 bases between them. The CDR3 DNA sequence: TGTGCCAGCAGTTTCGTAAGGATGAACACTGAAGCTTTCTTT. Translated, it gives CASSFVRMNTEAFF.

This clonotype was recorded at least ten times. This chain joins TRBV6-5 and TRBJ1-2, with a possible D match to TRBD1 (5 bases). The V end lost 1 base, the J end lost 2 bases, and 11 bases lay between the germline ends. Germline V CDR1 and CDR2: MNHEY, SVGAGI. This CDR3 has 15 amino acids. CDR3 protein: CASSYLGGTNYGYTF. As DNA, the CDR3 is TGTGCCAGCAGTTACTTGGGCGGGACGAACTATGGCTACACCTTC.

The chain recombines TRBV7-9 with TRBJ2-3; TRBD2 is a possible D gene (7 bases). From germline, CDR1 is SEHNR and CDR2 FQNEAQ (reference sequence). The germline V and J ends were trimmed by 4 bases and 4 bases, with 18 bases remaining between them. The CDR3 runs 16 residues. The CDR3 DNA is TGTGCCAGCAGCTCCGCGGGGGCGGGAGTGGCAGATACGCAGTATTTT. Its protein is CASSSAGAGVADTQYF. The full variable domain, with the rest looked up from reference TRBV7-9 and TRBJ2-3, is DTGVSQNPRHKITKRGQNVTFRCDPISEHNRLYWYRQTLGQGPEFLTYFQNEAQLEKSRLLSDRFSAERPKGSFSTLEIQRTEQGDSAMYLCASSSAGAGVADTQYFGPGTRLTVL.

This clonotype appeared a few times. V usage is TRBV23-1 and J usage is TRBJ1-5, with D perhaps matching TRBD1 (5 bases). TRBV23-1 is recorded as an ORF, its role being uncertain. V dropped 3 bases and J dropped 7 bases, with 16 bases sitting between them. This CDR3 has 15 residues. The DNA for the CDR3 is TGCGCCAGCAGTCATACAGGACTTACCGGACAGCCCCAGCATTTT. Translating gives CASSHTGLTGQPQHF.

This clonotype was recorded a few times. The chain links TRBV6-5 to TRBJ2-7; D is ambiguous. Germline values: CDR1 MNHEY, CDR2 SVGAGI. Trimming cost V 0 bases and J 3 bases, with 12 bases left between them. This CDR3 spans 15 amino acids. CDR3 nucleotide sequence: TGTGCCAGCAGTTACTCGATTGCGCCGAACTACGAGCAGTACTTC. The encoded protein is CASSYSIAPNYEQYF.

The table lists this clonotype with many counts. This chain connects TRBV6-5 to TRBJ2-1; 13 nucleotides agree with TRBD2. J gave up 0 bases and V 0 bases, and 8 bases lay outside the gene matches. This CDR3 has 20 residues. Germline CDR1 is MNHEY and CDR2 is SVGAGI. CDR3 protein: CASSYSGGLAGRISYNEQFF. Here the CDR3 DNA reads TGTGCCAGCAGTTACTCTGGGGGACTAGCGGGACGTATCTCCTACAATGAGCAGTTCTTC.

This clonotype was recorded a few times. This sequence joins TRBV4-1 and TRBJ1-4; D gene unclear. The CDR3 spans 15 residues. V lost 4 bases to trimming and J lost 7 bases, with 16 bases between them. Germline V lookup: CDR1 MGHRA, CDR2 YSYEKL. CDR3 protein: CASSRRSVPGEKLFF. As DNA, the CDR3 is TGCGCCAGCAGCCGCCGCAGCGTTCCTGGTGAAAAACTGTTTTTT.

This clonotype was seen many times. This rearrangement joins TRBV5-4 to TRBJ2-7; D not certain. Looked up from germline, CDR1 is SGHNT and CDR2 is YYREEE (reference sequence). Trimming cost V 2 bases and J 6 bases, with 9 bases left between them. The CDR3 extends over 12 amino acids. The CDR3 sequence is CASSFPPLEQYF. CDR3 in DNA: TGTGCCAGCAGCTTTCCCCCCCTCGAGCAGTACTTC.

Comment on this clonotype: A clone one base away is much larger, so this may be a read error. V gene TRBV7-3 combines with J gene TRBJ2-2, with D possibly TRBD1 on 6 matching bases. Germline CDR1 and CDR2: SGHTA and FQGTGA. CDR3 length: 14 residues. The CDR3: CASSRDRNTRELFF. The CDR3 DNA follows: TGTGCCAGCAGCCGCGACAGGAACACCAGGGAGCTGTTTTTT.

The J gene is TRBJ2-1, the V gene TRBV7-2, with 7 bases that match TRBD2. CDR1 and CDR2 (germline): SGHTA, FQGNSA. The CDR3 is 14 amino acids. Trimming at V came to 4 bases and at J to 12 bases, leaving 12 bases not matched to a gene. For the CDR3, the DNA is TGTGCCAGCAGCTCCCTCCCCCGACAGCGGGGGCAGTTCTTC. It translates to CASSSLPRQRGQFF.

The table lists this clonotype with many counts. The rearrangement links TRBV7-8 to TRBJ2-1, with 13 bases lining up with TRBD2. CDR1 is SGHVS, CDR2 FQNEAQ, per germline. The CDR3 spans 18 residues. V lost 1 base, J lost 6 bases, and 9 bases stayed unmatched. The CDR3 bases are TGTGCCAGCAGCTTAGTAGGAGGCGGGACTAGCGGGATCAATGAGCAGTTCTTC. Amino acids: CASSLVGGGTSGINEQFF.

At least ten counts were recorded for this clonotype. This rearrangement joins TRBV7-2 to TRBJ1-1; tentatively, D is TRBD1 (5 bases). Between the trimmed V and J ends, which lost 5 bases and 10 bases, there was a span of 17 bases. The CDR3 totals 13 residues. Germline CDR1 and CDR2: SGHTA and FQGNSA. In nucleotides, the CDR3 is TGTGCCAGCAGCCTCCGTGGGCAGGGAGTAGCTTTCTTT. This translates into CASSLRGQGVAFF.

The sample holds a few counts of this clonotype. The chain carries TRBV7-9 and TRBJ1-1; tentatively, D is TRBD1 (5 bases). In germline, CDR1 is SEHNR, CDR2 FQNEAQ (reference sequence). The V gene lost 5 bases and the J gene lost 0 bases, with 19 bases spanning the gap. This CDR3 spans 17 amino acids. In nucleotides, the CDR3 is TGTGCCAGCAGCCTAGGGACTGCACTACGGATGAACACTGAAGCTTTCTTT. Translation: CASSLGTALRMNTEAFF.

This chain uses TRBV7-6 with TRBJ2-1; D is perhaps TRBD2 (6 bases). The CDR3 loop spans 14 amino acids. Germline-derived CDR1 and CDR2 are SGHVS and FNYEAQ. V was shortened by 5 bases and J by 10 bases, with 18 bases between the two germline ends. The CDR3 DNA is TGTGCCAGCAGCCCCGGGTTGGGGGGAAGGGAGCAGTTCTTC. Its translation is CASSPGLGGREQFF.

This clonotype appeared a few times. This rearrangement joins TRBV7-2 to TRBJ2-6; 13 bases agree with TRBD2. Germline loops: CDR1 SGHTA, CDR2 FQGNSA. The CDR3 covers 18 residues. The V segment lost 4 bases and the J segment 0 bases; nucleotides outside the gene matches: 3. The CDR3 region is CASSWTSGRASGANVLTF. As DNA, the CDR3 is TGTGCCAGCAGCTGGACTAGCGGGAGAGCCTCTGGGGCCAACGTCCTGACTTTC.

This chain joins TRBV28 and TRBJ2-1; no firm D call. CDR1 is MDHEN, CDR2 SYDVKM, per germline. The ends were cut back, 5 bases at V and 0 bases at J, with 11 bases in the middle. This CDR3 spans 15 amino acids. Here the CDR3 reads CASSLDARSYNEQFF. The CDR3 DNA sequence: TGTGCCAGCAGTCTCGACGCTCGCTCCTACAATGAGCAGTTCTTC.

This chain connects TRBV6-5 to TRBJ2-3; 14 bases align to TRBD2. Germline CDR1 and CDR2: MNHEY and SVGAGI. The CDR3 runs 17 residues. V was clipped by 2 bases and J by 3 bases; unmatched bases: 4. CDR3: CASSYDGLAGGTDTQYF. CDR3 DNA: TGTGCCAGCAGTTACGATGGACTAGCGGGAGGAACAGATACGCAGTATTTT.

The CDR3 sequence: CASSFGRINEKLFF. The CDR3 nucleotides are TGTGCCAGCAGTTTTGGACGGATTAATGAAAAACTGTTTTTT. This chain connects TRBV27 to TRBJ1-4, with no clear D. CDR3 length: 14 amino acids. V gave up 3 bases and J gave up 4 bases, with 9 bases separating them. Germline CDR1 is MNHEY and CDR2 is SMNVEV (reference sequence).

This clonotype was seen more than once but under ten times. This sequence joins TRBV29-1 and TRBJ2-5; tentatively, D is TRBD1 or TRBD2 (5 bases each). There are 13 residues in the CDR3. V shed 3 bases and J shed 4 bases, with 12 bases lying between them. CDR1 and CDR2 from the germline V gene are SQVTM and ANQGSEA. The CDR3 DNA is TGCAGCGTTGACAGAGGGGCACTAGAGACCCAGTACTTC. Translating it yields CSVDRGALETQYF.

The chain couples TRBV11-2 to TRBJ1-2; possibly TRBD1 for D (5 bases). Germline V gene data show CDR1 as SGHAT and CDR2 as FQNNGV. Trimming removed 0 bases from V and 4 bases from J, with 12 bases in between. The CDR3 consists of 15 residues. As DNA, the CDR3 is TGTGCCAGCAGCTTAGATTCAGGGTTTGCCTATGGCTACACCTTC. This codes for CASSLDSGFAYGYTF.

This clonotype has only one observation. J is TRBJ2-3 and V is TRBV6-2 or TRBV6-3; 7 bases agree with TRBD2. The J segment lost 2 bases and the V segment lost 5 bases, leaving 4 bases of the junction unmatched. CDR3 length: 14 amino acids. Germline V lookup: CDR1 MNHEY, CDR2 SVGEGT. The CDR3 nucleotides read TGTGCCAGCAGTGAACTAGCGAACACAGATACGCAGTATTTT. This translates into CASSELANTDTQYF.

The chain combines TRBV24-1 with TRBJ2-1, with TRBD1 matching 10 bases. Germline trimming cut 8 bases from V and 6 bases from J; bases unmatched to any gene: 6. Germline CDR1 is KGHDR and CDR2 is SFDVKD. The CDR3 has 14 amino acids. The CDR3: CATTPGQGINEQFF. CDR3 DNA sequence: TGTGCCACCACGCCGGGACAGGGGATCAATGAGCAGTTCTTC.

J is TRBJ2-5 and V is TRBV20-1; 8 bases match TRBD1. In germline, CDR1 is DFQATT, CDR2 SNEGSKA (reference sequence). With 5 bases clipped from V and 5 bases from J, the junction kept 4 bases outside the gene matches. The CDR3 length is 12 residues. The DNA for the CDR3 is TGCAGTGCTTTCGGACAGGGTGAGACCCAGTACTTC. Translating gives CSAFGQGETQYF.